These T cell receptor beta chains were read from a single sample in a study of CD8 T cells in ankylosing spondylitis. A single record per CDR3 protein comes from TCRdb applying MiXCR to the 5' RACE reads. The top ten clones hold roughly 0.8% of a sample with hundreds of thousands of distinct CDR3 sequences, 25% to 30% of them seen once. The sample taken for sequencing was blood, either unsorted or a sorted T cell fraction (not recorded which). These receptors all stem from a male donor with ankylosing spondylitis. CDR3s include the opening cysteine and the closing phenylalanine or tryptophan. A D gene is named only where the DNA matches it firmly. Rows give clone size only sometimes, using once, few, many, or a class for an expanded clone.

v_call	clone_size	j_call	d_call	cdr3_aa	cdr3_nt
TRBV14	NA	TRBJ1-2	NA	CASSTRDWDYGYTF	TGTGCCAGCAGCACCCGGGACTGGGACTATGGCTACACCTTC
TRBV5-1	few	TRBJ2-7	NA	CASSPRAGTYEQYF	TGCGCCAGCAGCCCCAGGGCGGGGACCTACGAGCAGTACTTC
TRBV20-1	many	TRBJ2-1	NA	CSANPTNAASSYNEQFF	TGCAGTGCTAACCCGACCAATGCGGCGAGCTCCTACAATGAGCAGTTCTTC
TRBV5-1	NA	TRBJ1-1	NA	CASSLNPQGNTEAFF	TGCGCCAGCAGCTTGAACCCGCAGGGAAACACTGAAGCTTTCTTT
TRBV11-2	few	TRBJ2-7	NA	CASSQNYEQYF	TGTGCCAGCAGCCAAAACTACGAGCAGTACTTC
TRBV5-5	NA	TRBJ2-5	TRBD2	CASSLRASGEETQYF	TGTGCCAGCAGCTTGAGGGCTAGCGGAGAAGAGACCCAGTACTTC
TRBV29-1	NA	TRBJ2-7	TRBD2	CSVGGDGHSYEQYF	TGCAGCGTCGGGGGGGACGGACATTCCTACGAGCAGTACTTC
TRBV7-2	NA	TRBJ2-1	TRBD2	CASSLVAGDYNEQFF	TGTGCCAGCAGCTTAGTTGCGGGAGACTACAATGAGCAGTTCTTC
TRBV5-4	NA	TRBJ2-1	NA	CASSLPDREQFF	TGTGCCAGCAGCTTGCCGGACCGGGAGCAGTTCTTC
TRBV5-1	few	TRBJ2-1	NA	CASSLLPDVNEQFF	TGCGCCAGCAGCTTGTTACCGGACGTCAATGAGCAGTTCTTC
TRBV12-3/TRBV12-4	NA	TRBJ1-6	NA	CASRYGVGYSPLHF	TGTGCCAGCAGGTATGGAGTGGGTTATTCACCCCTCCACTTT
TRBV20-1	few	TRBJ2-3	NA	CSARLGVNTDTQYF	TGCAGTGCGAGGCTGGGGGTTAACACAGATACGCAGTATTTT
TRBV10-3	few	TRBJ2-5	NA	CAISGGSQETQYF	TGTGCCATCAGTGGAGGTTCGCAAGAGACCCAGTACTTC
TRBV5-6	NA	TRBJ2-5	NA	CASSLVGDGYQETQYF	TGTGCCAGCAGCTTGGTGGGGGACGGGTACCAAGAGACCCAGTACTTC
TRBV6-2/TRBV6-3	few	TRBJ1-1	TRBD1	CARKTGGFTEAFF	TGTGCCAGAAAGACAGGGGGCTTCACTGAAGCTTTCTTT
TRBV5-1	many	TRBJ1-5	TRBD1	CASSLDRGNQPQHF	TGTGCCAGCAGCTTGGACAGGGGCAATCAGCCCCAGCATTTT
TRBV7-2	few	TRBJ1-2	NA	CASSGQNEGVYGYTF	TGTGCCAGCAGTGGACAGAATGAAGGGGTCTATGGCTACACCTTC
TRBV3-1	NA	TRBJ1-2	TRBD1	CASSQGPGQILYGYTF	TGTGCCAGCAGCCAGGGACCGGGACAGATCCTCTATGGCTACACCTTC
TRBV5-5	NA	TRBJ1-1	NA	CASSLRETAEAFF	TGTGCCAGCAGCTTGCGGGAAACGGCCGAAGCTTTCTTT
TRBV7-9	NA	TRBJ2-7	NA	CASSSPPQTWGHEQYF	TGTGCCAGCAGCTCGCCACCCCAAACCTGGGGGCACGAGCAGTACTTC
TRBV20-1	once	TRBJ2-2	TRBD1	CSARSPAPGTGITGELFF	TGCAGTGCTAGAAGTCCAGCCCCCGGGACAGGGATCACCGGGGAGCTGTTTTTT
TRBV5-1	medium-sized	TRBJ2-3	TRBD1	CASSWTPGGNTDTQYF	TGCGCCAGCAGCTGGACCCCAGGGGGCAACACAGATACGCAGTATTTT
TRBV5-1	many	TRBJ2-1	TRBD1	CASSERTGANEQFF	TGCGCCAGCAGCGAAAGGACAGGGGCAAATGAGCAGTTCTTC
TRBV7-2	NA	TRBJ1-1	NA	CASSPRGLSTEAFF	TGTGCCAGCAGCCCAAGGGGCCTGAGCACTGAAGCTTTCTTT
TRBV15	NA	TRBJ2-1	NA	CATSSPANEQFF	TGTGCCACCAGCAGTCCAGCCAATGAGCAGTTCTTC
TRBV27	few	TRBJ1-1	TRBD1	CASTPGDRPFNTEGAFF	TGTGCCAGCACTCCCGGGGACAGACCATTTAACACTGAAGGAGCTTTCTTT
TRBV12-3/TRBV12-4	few	TRBJ2-7	NA	CASSLGGNLYEQYF	TGTGCCAGCAGTTTGGGGGGAAATCTCTACGAGCAGTACTTC
TRBV20-1	NA	TRBJ2-3	NA	CSADYSLTTDTQYF	TGCAGTGCGGACTACTCCCTTACCACAGATACGCAGTATTTT
TRBV11-2	once	TRBJ2-3	NA	CASSPRGGATDTQYF	TGTGCCAGCAGCCCCCGTGGGGGGGCCACAGATACGCAGTATTTT
TRBV4-1	NA	TRBJ1-1	TRBD1	CASRREDRRDRRALAEAFF	TGCGCCAGCAGGAGGGAAGACCGACGGGACAGAAGGGCTCTCGCTGAAGCTTTCTTT
TRBV20-1	NA	TRBJ1-2	TRBD1	CSAFSQGELNYGYTF	TGCAGTGCTTTTTCACAGGGGGAGCTTAACTATGGCTACACCTTC
TRBV29-1	NA	TRBJ2-2	TRBD1	CSALRTGNTGELFF	TGCAGCGCCCTCAGGACAGGGAACACCGGGGAGCTGTTTTTT
TRBV5-1	few	TRBJ1-1	TRBD1	CASSPDRVSTEAFF	TGCGCCAGCAGCCCGGACAGGGTCTCCACTGAAGCTTTCTTT
TRBV27	NA	TRBJ1-5	NA	CASSPAGGSNQPQHF	TGTGCCAGCAGTCCGGCGGGGGGGAGCAATCAGCCCCAGCATTTT
TRBV15	few	TRBJ2-3	NA	CATSREVAVLRTDTQYF	TGTGCCACCAGCAGAGAGGTAGCGGTACTTCGCACAGATACGCAGTATTTT